The 32 T cell receptor beta chains presented below share a single source sample, sequenced in a study of tumor-infiltrating lymphocytes in primary liver carcinoma. The tissue used was unsorted bulk material of about 19-33 mg. RNA and DNA were co-extracted from it with the AllPrep DNA/RNA mini kit. Starting from 450 to 500 ng of total RNA, TCR beta cDNA was produced with a primer in the constant region. Slightly modified ARM-PCR served as the procedure for the TCR beta libraries. These libraries came from three rounds of nested multiplex PCR. TRBV1-TRBV30 forward primers paired with a C-beta reverse primer drove the first two PCR rounds, roughly 10 cycles each. TCRdb fed the multiplex PCR reads into MiXCR, producing one record per CDR3 protein. The sample includes around 190,000 distinct CDR3 sequences, over 80% of them seen just once. Sequencing was carried out using tumor tissue from primary liver carcinoma. The receptors here all came from a man in his forties with primary liver carcinoma and hepatitis B virus infection.

As regards this clonotype: Germline is not matched at one junction end, which may reflect a read error. The chain carries TRBV6-1 and TRBJ2-1; D is unresolved. The CDR3 loop spans 14 amino acids. CDR1 and CDR2 from the germline V gene are MNHNS and SASEGT. The CDR3 protein is CVSSLASEYNEQFF. The CDR3 bases are TGTGTCAGCTCCCTCGCTTCTGAGTACAATGAGCAGTTCTTC.

Remarks on this clonotype: This clone may be a read error of a much larger clone one base away. V and J are TRBV7-9 and TRBJ2-7, with 8 bases identical to TRBD2. This CDR3 spans 16 amino acids. Germline loops: CDR1 SEHNR, CDR2 FQNEAQ (reference sequence). This CDR3 is CAISLASTSGTYEQYF. The CDR3 DNA reads as TGTGCCATCAGCTTAGCTTCCACTAGCGGAACTTACGAGCAGTACTTC. Full variable domain (missing parts from reference TRBV7-9 and TRBJ2-7): DTGVSQNPRHKITKRGQNVTFRCDPISEHNRLYWYRQTLGQGPEFLTYFQNEAQLEKSRLLSDRFSAERPKGSFSTLEIQRTEQGDSAMYLCAISLASTSGTYEQYFGPGTRLTVT.

Comment on this clonotype: Since a much larger clone is just one base distant, this may be a read error. J is TRBJ2-1 and V is TRBV28, with D uncertain. Germline V CDR1 and CDR2: MDHEN, SYDVKM. The CDR3 extends over 11 amino acids. The CDR3 is CASSRDNERFF. CDR3 nucleotide sequence: TGTGCCAGCAGTCGCGACAATGAGCGGTTCTTC.

This chain's CDR3 is CTSSETGMGTGAFF. DNA for the CDR3: TGTACCAGCAGCGAAACAGGAATGGGGACTGGAGCTTTCTTT. The chain has TRBV21-1 and TRBJ1-1; whether TRBD1, the table's D call, matches the DNA was not checked. TRBV21-1 is a pseudogene. CDR3 length: 14 residues.

This chain uses TRBV19 with TRBJ1-4; 8 bases match TRBD1. Germline V gene lookup returns CDR1 LNHDA and CDR2 SQIVND (reference sequence). J was trimmed by 12 bases and V by 6 bases; bases with no gene match: 15. The CDR3 is 15 residues long. The CDR3 spells CASRRLVSGGAELFF. In nucleotides, the CDR3 is TGTGCCAGTAGGCGCCTCGTATCAGGGGGCGCCGAACTGTTTTTT.

The rearrangement links TRBV6-6 to TRBJ2-7, with a tentative D call TRBD2 (6 bases). The J call may be mistaken, given a closer DNA end match to TRBJ2-1. The CDR3 is 12 residues long. Per the germline V gene, CDR1 is MNHNY and CDR2 is SVGAGI (reference sequence). The DNA of the CDR3 is TGTGCCAGCAGCCCTGGAGCGGGCGAGCAGTTCTTC. Translating gives CASSPGAGEQFF.

This clonotype has just a few counts. A read error is possible here, since a much larger clone lies one base away. The V gene is TRBV5-1, the J gene TRBJ1-1; 7 bases are shared with TRBD1. Germline-derived CDR1 and CDR2 are SGHRS and YFSETQ. V lost 2 bases to trimming and J lost 3 bases; unmatched junction nucleotides: 1. This CDR3 is built from 13 residues. CDR3 residues: CASSFGQDTEAFF. The CDR3 bases are TGCGCCAGCAGCTTCGGACAGGACACTGAAGCTTTCTTT.

In regard to this clonotype: A read error may produce the germline difference seen at one junction end. The chain couples TRBV5-6 to TRBJ2-3, with TRBD2 as a possible D gene (5 bases). There are 15 residues in the CDR3. The germline gives CDR1 SGHDT, CDR2 YYEEEE. The CDR3, as DNA: TGTGCCAGAAGCTTGCGCCGGGATCACGGGGATACACAGTATTTT. It is translated as CARSLRRDHGDTQYF.

Points on this clonotype: A junction end diverges from the germline sequence, so it may reflect a read error. V and J are TRBV5-5 and TRBJ1-5; D is uncertain. The germline CDR1 and CDR2 sequences are SGHKS and YYEKEE (reference sequence). The CDR3 spans 16 residues. The CDR3: CASSLGHTISNQPQLF. The CDR3 nucleotides read TGTGCCAGCAGCTTGGGACACACGATTAGCAATCAGCCCCAGCTTTTT.

Comments on this clonotype: One junction end disagrees with the germline gene, perhaps due to a read error. The chain uses TRBV6-6 and TRBJ1-1; D remains ambiguous. Germline V gene sequence: CDR1 MNHNY, CDR2 SVGAGI (reference sequence). The CDR3 extends over 14 amino acids. CDR3 amino acids: CASSYQEGNTEAFF. DNA for the CDR3: TGTGCCAGCAGTTACCAGGAAGGGAACACAGAAGCTTTCTTT.

With respect to this clonotype: One junction end disagrees with the germline gene, perhaps due to a read error. This chain joins TRBV10-3 and TRBJ2-5, with D perhaps matching TRBD1 (5 bases). Germline V lookup: CDR1 ENHRY, CDR2 SYGVKD. The length of the CDR3 is 13 residues. CDR3 in amino acids: CATACDSQETQYF. The DNA of the CDR3 is TGTGCCACAGCCTGTGACAGCCAAGAGACGCAGTATTTC.

The chain joins TRBV18 to TRBJ2-5; D is unclear. Germline loops: CDR1 KGHSH, CDR2 LQKENI. The CDR3 is 15 amino acids. V lost 4 bases and J lost 2, with 14 bases in between. In DNA form, the CDR3 reads TGTGCCAGCTCACTTACCATCGAGAGTCAAGAGACCCAGTACTTC. It codes for CASSLTIESQETQYF.

Only one count was recorded for this clonotype. The junction departs from germline at one end; a sequencing error may be responsible. The rearrangement joins TRBV4-3 to TRBJ2-4; D is undetermined. The CDR3 has 14 amino acids. Germline V gene sequence: CDR1 LGHNA, CDR2 YSLEER. The CDR3 coding sequence is TGCGCCAGTAGCCAAGGGTTTCAAATGGGCATTCAGTACTTC. It translates to CASSQGFQMGIQYF.

The rearrangement uses TRBV12-3 or TRBV12-4 and TRBJ1-2; the match to TRBD1 covers 8 bases. V was clipped by 7 bases and J by 10 bases; unmatched bases: 11. There are 13 residues in the CDR3. CDR3 DNA: TGTGCCAGCATTTCCTGGCACAGGGGGGACTACACCTTC. Translated: CASISWHRGDYTF.

The genes are TRBV29-1 and TRBJ1-1; D is perhaps TRBD1 (6 bases). The CDR3 has 14 residues. Deletions cut 5 bases from V and 7 bases from J, with 20 bases between. Per the germline V gene, CDR1 is SQVTM and CDR2 is ANQGSEA. The DNA for the CDR3 is TGCAGCGTTTGCCCCGGAGCAGGGGACATTGAAGCTTTCTTT. This sequence encodes CSVCPGAGDIEAFF.

Regarding this clonotype: A read error may account for a junction end that differs from germline. This chain connects TRBV6-1 to TRBJ2-6; 8 bases agree with TRBD1. The CDR3 is made up of 17 amino acids. The germline CDR1 and CDR2 sequences are MNHNS and SASEGT. The CDR3 loop is CASTETGALSGANVLAF. Here the CDR3 DNA reads TGTGCCAGCACCGAGACAGGGGCCCTCTCTGGGGCCAACGTCCTTGCTTTC.

Details on this clonotype: An end of the junction differs from the germline gene, which may be a read error. The CDR3 loop is CSAGWGMNTEAFF. DNA for the CDR3: TGTAGCGCGGGTTGGGGGATGAACACTGAAGCTTTCTTT. The chain joins TRBV29-1 to TRBJ1-1, with D tentatively TRBD1 (5 bases). This CDR3 is built from 13 residues. Germline V gives CDR1 SQVTM, CDR2 ANQGSEA.

Details on this clonotype: Its ends do not fully match the called genes, so a read error is possible. The chain links TRBV12-3 or TRBV12-4 to TRBJ2-7; possibly TRBD2 for D (6 bases). CDR3 size: 17 residues. The CDR3, as DNA: TGTGCCAGCAGTTTAGGGGCCTTAGGCGGGAACTCCCACGAGCAGTACTTC. The encoded protein is CASSLGALGGNSHEQYF.

With respect to this clonotype: The CDR3 does not close with the conserved phenylalanine or tryptophan, likely indicating a read error. The J gene is TRBJ2-3, the V gene TRBV11-1; D possibly matches TRBD1 or TRBD2 (5 bases each). The CDR3 extends over 19 amino acids. Germline-derived CDR1 and CDR2 are SGHAT and FQDESV (reference sequence). The CDR3 bases are TGTACCAGCAGCTCTGGGGGAAGTTATGTTGGAGCCCGCACAGATACGCAGTATTGT. Encoded protein: CTSSSGGSYVGARTDTQYC.

Details on this clonotype: As the CDR3 is not closed by the conserved phenylalanine or tryptophan, this likely results from a read error. The rearrangement uses TRBV4-2 and TRBJ2-6; D remains unclear. Trimming left V 0 bases short and J 0 bases short, with 6 bases between. The CDR3 is made up of 16 amino acids. Germline CDR1 and CDR2: LGHNA and YNFKEQ. CDR3 DNA: TGTGCCAGCAGCCAAGACGCAAGCTCTGGGGCCAACGTCCTGACTTCC. This codes for CASSQDASSGANVLTS.

The genes are TRBV4-1 and TRBJ1-1, with D perhaps matching TRBD1 (5 bases). Trimming stripped 6 bases from V and 2 bases from J, with 13 bases between. CDR1 is MGHRA, CDR2 YSYEKL, per germline. This CDR3 region has 14 residues. CDR3 loop: CASSWGVANTEAFF. The DNA of the CDR3 is TGCGCCAGCAGTTGGGGGGTGGCTAACACTGAAGCTTTCTTT.

This chain joins TRBV29-1 and TRBJ2-5, with 10 bases matching TRBD1. The germline V gene has CDR1 SQVTM and CDR2 ANQGSEA. The CDR3 extends over 15 amino acids. The DNA of the CDR3 is TGCTGCGCTGAAGCTGACAGGGGGCGAGCAGAGACCCAGTACTTC. The encoded protein is CCAEADRGRAETQYF.

Regarding this clonotype: A read error may account for a junction end that differs from germline. The chain has TRBV11-2 and TRBJ2-1; D is undetermined. The germline V gene has CDR1 SGHAT and CDR2 FQNNGV. CDR3 length: 17 residues. The DNA for the CDR3 is TGTGCCAGCAGCTTAGTCGGTCTCTTGAGTTCCTACAATGATCAGTTCTTC. Encoded protein: CASSLVGLLSSYNDQFF.

The chain links TRBV24-1 to TRBJ1-1, with D unclear. The germline V and J ends were trimmed by 4 bases and 0 bases, with 5 bases remaining between them. Germline V gives CDR1 KGHDR, CDR2 SFDVKD. The CDR3 is 13 amino acids. The CDR3 protein is CATSEGLNTEAFF. The CDR3 DNA sequence: TGTGCCACCAGTGAGGGGTTGAACACTGAAGCTTTCTTT.

V and J are TRBV4-3 and TRBJ2-2; the match to TRBD2 covers 8 bases. This CDR3 contains 18 residues. The germline CDR1 and CDR2 sequences are LGHNA and YSLEER. V lost 3 bases to trimming and J lost 17 bases; unmatched junction nucleotides: 26. CDR3 in DNA: TGCGCCAGCAGCCATACCACTAGCGGACATACGAACACCGGGGAGCACTTTTTT. This translates into CASSHTTSGHTNTGEHFF.

As concerns this clonotype: The CDR3 carries no conserved terminal phenylalanine or tryptophan, so it likely arises from a read error. The gene calls are TRBV5-5 and TRBJ2-5, with no clear D. The V and J ends lost 4 bases and 2 bases respectively, with 9 bases between them. The CDR3 spans 13 residues. Per the germline V gene, CDR1 is SGHKS and CDR2 is YYEKEE (reference sequence). This chain's CDR3 is CASSGRLQETQYL. Here the CDR3 DNA reads TGTGCCAGCAGCGGCAGGTTACAAGAGACCCAGTACCTC.

Worth noting for this clonotype: Germline is not matched at one junction end, which may reflect a read error. The gene calls are TRBV11-2 and TRBJ1-2; D not certain. The CDR3 sequence is 13 residues long. The germline V gene has CDR1 SGHAT and CDR2 FQNNGV. In nucleotides, the CDR3 is TGTGCCAGCTGCTTAACGGAAGTATCTGGCTGCACCTTC. Translating it yields CASCLTEVSGCTF. The complete variable domain, with remaining parts taken from reference TRBV11-2 and TRBJ1-2, reads EAGVAQSPRYKIIEKRQSVAFWCNPISGHATLYWYQQILGQGPKLLIQFQNNGVVDDSQLPKDRFSAERLKGVDSTLKIQPAKLEDSAVYLCASCLTEVSGCTFGSGTRLTVV.

Turning to this clonotype: As the CDR3 is not closed by the conserved phenylalanine or tryptophan, this likely results from a read error. The limits of the CDR3 on the DNA are not certain, so only TCRdb's listed CDR3 is given. This sequence joins TRBV11-1 and TRBJ2-4; the table's D call, TRBD2, was not checked against the DNA. Counting both end residues, the CDR3 totals 17 amino acids. Germline V CDR1 and CDR2: SGHAT, FQDESV (reference sequence). The CDR3 sequence: CASSFPGTSGTKNAKYI.

The J gene is TRBJ2-7, the V gene TRBV6-5; either TRBD1 or TRBD2 may fit D (6 bases each). This CDR3 contains 15 residues. Trimming stripped 6 bases from V and 2 bases from J, with 17 bases between. Germline V CDR1 and CDR2: MNHEY, SVGAGI. CDR3 coding DNA: TGTGCCAGCAGCCTAGGGGGGATCGGTACCTACGAGCAGTACTTC. It codes for CASSLGGIGTYEQYF.

On this clonotype: Compared with germline, one end of the junction differs, possibly owing to a read error. The chain couples TRBV11-2 to TRBJ2-2, with D maybe TRBD1 (5 bases). This CDR3 has 14 amino acids. Germline V lookup: CDR1 SGHAT, CDR2 FQNNGV. CDR3 residues: CASSIDSDTVELFF. The CDR3, as DNA: TGTGCCAGCAGCATAGACTCGGACACCGTAGAGCTGTTTTTT. Using reference TRBV11-2 and TRBJ2-2 for the parts outside the CDR3, the full variable domain is EAGVAQSPRYKIIEKRQSVAFWCNPISGHATLYWYQQILGQGPKLLIQFQNNGVVDDSQLPKDRFSAERLKGVDSTLKIQPAKLEDSAVYLCASSIDSDTVELFFGEGSRLTVL.

The chain combines TRBV28 with TRBJ2-5, with TRBD1 matching 7 bases. Losses at the gene ends were 4 bases for V and 5 bases for J; bases not matched to a gene: 1. CDR3 length: 12 amino acids. Germline loops: CDR1 MDHEN, CDR2 SYDVKM. In DNA, the CDR3 is TGTGCCAGCAGTTCCAGGGGGGAGACCCAGTACTTC. Its translation is CASSSRGETQYF.

This rearrangement joins TRBV12-3 or TRBV12-4 to TRBJ2-1; 8 bases match TRBD1. This CDR3 contains 16 residues. V shed 4 bases and J 8 bases; nucleotides not matched to a gene: 13. The CDR3 sequence: CASSSPGTGPYDEQFF. Here the CDR3 DNA reads TGTGCCAGCAGTTCACCCGGGACAGGCCCTTACGATGAGCAGTTCTTC.